The entry below gives a single T cell receptor beta chain sequence along with its context. Antigen specificity is unknown. Each single cDNA molecule received a unique molecular identifier. TCRdb ran MiXCR on the 5' RACE reads and lists one entry per CDR3 protein. The sample shows about 52,000 distinct CDR3 sequences, approximately 6.2% of them seen only once. This record belongs to a study of early T cells in non-severe SARS-CoV-2 infection. Study-level background: Sequencing of unsorted whole blood was done on bulk RNA, leaving chains unpaired.

CDR1 is MNHNS, CDR2 SASEGT, per germline. V was shortened by 6 bases and J by 6 bases, with 14 bases between the two germline ends. The CDR3 sequence is 13 residues long. Whole-study findings and limits: Matches to VDJdb favored anti-spike CD8 responses and missed private and CD4 specificities.

The TCR originated in an adult who was a healthcare worker with PCR-confirmed SARS-CoV-2 infection or an uninfected control (not recorded which). The rearrangement joins TRBV6-1 to TRBJ1-1; no firm D call. The source material was whole blood. The CDR3 coding sequence is TGTGCCAGCAGAGACACACCTAGCTCTGAAGCTTTCTTT. This sequence encodes CASRDTPSSEAFF.